Presented here are 16 T cell receptor beta chains from one specimen sequenced in a study of blood T cell repertoires in COVID-19. TCRdb keeps only in-frame clones here, not all; method: immunoSEQ multiplex PCR. The table includes about 140,000 clones, approximately 80% detected once. Sequencing input: peripheral blood. Receptors originate from a man in his fifties or sixties with acute or convalescent COVID-19.

The chain joins TRBV19 to TRBJ2-2; a possible D gene is TRBD2 (5 bases). Germline V CDR1 and CDR2: LNHDA, SQIVND (reference sequence). V lost 2 bases and J lost 0, with 16 bases in between. The CDR3 covers 18 residues. The CDR3 is CASSIRPSRRSNTGELFF. DNA for the CDR3: TGTGCCAGTAGTATAAGACCTAGCAGACGGTCGAACACCGGGGAGCTGTTTTTT.

This clone has just one count. The chain employs TRBV29-1 and TRBJ1-1, with D perhaps TRBD1 (5 bases). The germline V gene encodes CDR1 SQVTM and CDR2 ANQGSEA. The CDR3 has 19 residues. V was pared by 4 bases and J by 2 bases, with 29 bases between. Here the CDR3 reads CSVVPLRQGSSRENTEAFF. Here the CDR3 DNA reads TGCAGCGTTGTTCCCCTTCGGCAGGGTTCGAGCCGAGAAAACACTGAAGCTTTCTTT.

The CDR3 sequence: CASSVRVYNEQFF. CDR3 in DNA: TGTGCCAGCAGCGTACGGGTCTACAATGAGCAGTTCTTC. V gene TRBV9 combines with J gene TRBJ2-1, with D hard to call. The V gene's germline CDR1 is SGDLS and CDR2 YYNGEE. Between the trimmed V and J ends, which lost 1 base and 3 bases, there was a span of 5 bases. The CDR3 runs to 13 residues.

The V and J genes are TRBV3-1 (or the pseudogene TRBV3-2) and TRBJ2-5, with 7 nucleotides matching TRBD2. This CDR3 region has 15 residues. V lost 1 base, J lost 5 bases, and 7 bases stayed unmatched. From germline, CDR1 is LGHDT and CDR2 YNNKEL (reference sequence). The CDR3 spells CASSQGGRREETQYF. CDR3 DNA: TGTGCCAGCAGCCAAGGAGGCAGGCGGGAGGAGACCCAGTACTTC.

This sequence joins TRBV6-2 or TRBV6-3 and TRBJ2-1; 9 positions agree with TRBD1. Germline V gives CDR1 MNHEY, CDR2 SVGEGT. J lost 8 bases, V lost 4 bases, and 6 bases had no gene match. The CDR3 length is 14 residues. CDR3 amino acids: CASSSGQGRDEQFF. The CDR3 coding sequence is TGTGCCAGCAGTTCCGGACAGGGGCGGGATGAGCAGTTCTTC.

The V and J genes are TRBV3-1 (or the pseudogene TRBV3-2) and TRBJ1-2, with D tentatively TRBD1 (5 bases). V lost 0 bases and J 4 bases, leaving 12 bases between the germline ends. Germline V lookup: CDR1 LGHDT, CDR2 YNNKEL (reference sequence). The CDR3 totals 15 residues. The chain's CDR3 is CASSQETDRSYGYTF. The CDR3 DNA reads as TGTGCCAGCAGCCAAGAGACAGACCGTTCCTATGGCTACACCTTC.

This clone was seen more than once but under ten times. This chain joins TRBV2 and TRBJ1-3; a possible D gene is TRBD1 (5 bases). The germline CDR1 and CDR2 sequences are SNHLY and FYNNEI. This CDR3 comprises 14 residues. V shed 6 bases and J shed 1 base, with 10 bases lying between them. The CDR3 bases are TGTGCCAGCAGGGAGACAGCTTCTGGAAACACCATATATTTT. As protein: CASRETASGNTIYF.

The gene calls are TRBV5-1 and TRBJ2-2, with TRBD1 identical over 9 bases. Germline V gene sequence: CDR1 SGHRS, CDR2 YFSETQ. V shed 0 bases, J shed 6 bases, and the junction held 9 bases outside the gene matches. This CDR3 region has 17 residues. Here the CDR3 DNA reads TGCGCCAGCAGCTTGGTACAGGGGGCGGAAGTCCCCGGGGAGCTGTTTTTT. Protein product: CASSLVQGAEVPGELFF.

Comments on this clone: The identical CDR3 is also encoded by other nucleotide sequences in the sample. This rearrangement joins TRBV5-1 to TRBJ1-1; D is perhaps TRBD1 (6 bases). The length of the CDR3 is 14 residues. V lost 2 bases, J lost 4 bases, and 12 bases lay in between. Germline CDR1 is SGHRS and CDR2 is YFSETQ. This CDR3 reads CASSLQGGGTEAFF. In DNA form, the CDR3 reads TGCGCCAGCAGCTTACAGGGCGGGGGCACTGAAGCTTTCTTT.

The chain links TRBV27 to TRBJ1-1; 9 bases align to TRBD1. The CDR3 has 14 amino acids. CDR1 MNHEY and CDR2 SMNVEV come from the germline V gene (reference sequence). With V trimmed by 6 bases and J by 1 base, 3 bases remained unmatched. The CDR3 here is CASSLDRGNTEAFF. CDR3 nucleotides: TGTGCCAGCAGCCTGGACAGGGGGAACACTGAAGCTTTCTTT.

The chain couples TRBV11-2 to TRBJ1-5; D unclear. The germline V gene has CDR1 SGHAT and CDR2 FQNNGV. CDR3 length: 15 amino acids. V dropped 1 base and J dropped 1 base, with 8 bases sitting between them. As DNA, the CDR3 is TGTGCCAGCAGCTTAGTGGGAGGGAGCAATCAGCCCCAGCATTTT. Protein product: CASSLVGGSNQPQHF.

V gene TRBV5-1 combines with J gene TRBJ2-7, with D perhaps matching TRBD2 (6 bases). The V end lost 5 bases, the J end lost 4 bases, and 19 bases lay between the germline ends. The V gene's germline CDR1 is SGHRS and CDR2 YFSETQ. There are 15 residues in the CDR3. The CDR3 DNA sequence: TGCGCCAGCAGACCGCCGGGGACTCAACTTTACGAGCAGTACTTC. Protein: CASRPPGTQLYEQYF. Combining the CDR3 with reference TRBV5-1 and TRBJ2-7 gives the whole variable domain KAGVTQTPRYLIKTRGQQVTLSCSPISGHRSVSWYQQTPGQGLQFLFEYFSETQRNKGNFPGRFSGRQFSNSRSEMNVSTLELGDSALYLCASRPPGTQLYEQYFGPGTRLTVT.

This rearrangement joins TRBV5-6 to TRBJ1-1; D might be TRBD1 (5 bases). Trimming removed 0 bases from V and 4 bases from J, with 13 bases in between. Germline CDR1 reads SGHDT; CDR2 reads YYEEEE. The CDR3 has 15 amino acids. CDR3 nucleotides: TGTGCCAGCAGCTTGGGCGGCCAGGGCTCCACTGAAGCTTTCTTT. Translating it yields CASSLGGQGSTEAFF.

This clone was seen ten or more times. This chain connects TRBV18 to TRBJ2-7; TRBD1 matches 9 bases. Per germline, CDR1 KGHSH and CDR2 LQKENI. The CDR3 extends over 15 amino acids. V lost 3 bases, J lost 4 bases, and 7 bases stayed unmatched. CDR3 sequence reads: CASSPKTGGEYEQYF. The CDR3 DNA reads TGTGCCAGCTCACCGAAAACAGGGGGCGAATACGAGCAGTACTTC.

This clone has just a few counts. The J gene is TRBJ2-3, the V gene TRBV4-1; the match to TRBD2 covers 12 bases. The CDR3 contains 18 residues. Unmatched junction bases numbered 12, after V lost 0 bases and J lost 8 bases. From germline, CDR1 is MGHRA and CDR2 YSYEKL. The CDR3 reads CASSQDSLAGGTGGTQYF. CDR3 bases: TGCGCCAGCAGCCAAGATTCACTAGCGGGGGGCACGGGGGGTACGCAGTATTTT.

In DNA form, the CDR3 reads TGTGCCAGCAGCAAAGTTAACCGGGTGGTCTCTAGCAATCAGCCCCAGCATTTT. Translating it yields CASSKVNRVVSSNQPQHF. V is TRBV21-1 and J is TRBJ1-5. TRBV21-1 is flagged as a pseudogene. The CDR3 spans 18 residues.